Many counts were recorded for the clone carrying this TCR beta chain. Its antigen is as yet unknown. The data stem from a study of regulatory T cells in long-lasting Graves disease. Study results and caveats: Those with persistent disease had in common more public clonotypes (2,741) than new patients (approximately 970). Less diverse TCR repertoires were seen in persistent Graves' patients than in newly diagnosed ones. Favored gene segments in persistent disease were TRBV28, TRBJ1-2 and TRBJ2-5.

Time point noted: persistent/refractory GD, antithyroid drugs over 5 years with positive TRAb. RNA from PBMCs was the source of the TCR library. The CDR3 loop spans 14 amino acids. V was pared by 5 bases and J by 1 base, with 8 bases between. Germline V lookup: CDR1 MNHNS, CDR2 SASEGT. Library construction for TCR beta used iRepertoire HTBI primers and Arm-PCR of CDR3 regions. TCRdb used MiXCR to reprocess the multiplex PCR reads, holding one entry per CDR3 protein. The sample yields around 450,000 distinct CDR3 sequences, 20% to 25% seen once. The material was peripheral blood mononuclear cells (PBMCs), obtained when the disease was refractory, from a patient treated with antithyroid drugs. The rearrangement links TRBV6-1 to TRBJ2-2, with D tentatively TRBD1 (5 bases). The sequence came from a female donor with Graves disease. The CDR3 spells CASSRQMNTGELFF. The CDR3 DNA reads as TGTGCCAGCAGTAGACAGATGAACACCGGGGAGCTGTTTTTT.